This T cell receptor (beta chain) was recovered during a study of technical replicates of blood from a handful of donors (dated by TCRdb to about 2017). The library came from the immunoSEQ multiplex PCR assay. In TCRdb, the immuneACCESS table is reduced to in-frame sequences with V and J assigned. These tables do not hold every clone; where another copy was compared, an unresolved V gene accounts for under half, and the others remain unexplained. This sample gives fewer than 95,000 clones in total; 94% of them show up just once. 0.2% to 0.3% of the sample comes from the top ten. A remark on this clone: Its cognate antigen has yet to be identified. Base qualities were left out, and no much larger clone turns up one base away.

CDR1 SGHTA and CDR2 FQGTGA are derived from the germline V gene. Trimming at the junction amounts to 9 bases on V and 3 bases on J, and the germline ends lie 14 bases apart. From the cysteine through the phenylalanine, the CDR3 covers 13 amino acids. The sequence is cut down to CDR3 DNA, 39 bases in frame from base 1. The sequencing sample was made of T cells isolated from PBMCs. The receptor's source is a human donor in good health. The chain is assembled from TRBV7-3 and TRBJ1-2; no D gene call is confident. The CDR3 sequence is CASMREGDYGYTF. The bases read TGTGCCAGTATGAGGGAGGGCGACTATGGCTACACCTTC.